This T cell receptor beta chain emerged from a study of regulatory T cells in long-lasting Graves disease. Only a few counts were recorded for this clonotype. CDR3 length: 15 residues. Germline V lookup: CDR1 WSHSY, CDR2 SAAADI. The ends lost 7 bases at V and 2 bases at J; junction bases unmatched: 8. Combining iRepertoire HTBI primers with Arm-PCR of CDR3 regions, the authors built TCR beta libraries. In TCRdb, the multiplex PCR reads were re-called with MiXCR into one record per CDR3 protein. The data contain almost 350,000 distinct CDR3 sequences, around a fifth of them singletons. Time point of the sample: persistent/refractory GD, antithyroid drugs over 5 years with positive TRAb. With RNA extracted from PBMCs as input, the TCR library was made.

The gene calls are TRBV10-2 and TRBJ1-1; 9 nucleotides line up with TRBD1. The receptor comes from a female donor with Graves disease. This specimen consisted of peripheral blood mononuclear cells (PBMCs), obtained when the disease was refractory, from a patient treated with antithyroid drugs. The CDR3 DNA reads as TGCGCCAGCATCACGGGACAGGGTGCCAACACTGAAGCTTTCTTT. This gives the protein CASITGQGANTEAFF.